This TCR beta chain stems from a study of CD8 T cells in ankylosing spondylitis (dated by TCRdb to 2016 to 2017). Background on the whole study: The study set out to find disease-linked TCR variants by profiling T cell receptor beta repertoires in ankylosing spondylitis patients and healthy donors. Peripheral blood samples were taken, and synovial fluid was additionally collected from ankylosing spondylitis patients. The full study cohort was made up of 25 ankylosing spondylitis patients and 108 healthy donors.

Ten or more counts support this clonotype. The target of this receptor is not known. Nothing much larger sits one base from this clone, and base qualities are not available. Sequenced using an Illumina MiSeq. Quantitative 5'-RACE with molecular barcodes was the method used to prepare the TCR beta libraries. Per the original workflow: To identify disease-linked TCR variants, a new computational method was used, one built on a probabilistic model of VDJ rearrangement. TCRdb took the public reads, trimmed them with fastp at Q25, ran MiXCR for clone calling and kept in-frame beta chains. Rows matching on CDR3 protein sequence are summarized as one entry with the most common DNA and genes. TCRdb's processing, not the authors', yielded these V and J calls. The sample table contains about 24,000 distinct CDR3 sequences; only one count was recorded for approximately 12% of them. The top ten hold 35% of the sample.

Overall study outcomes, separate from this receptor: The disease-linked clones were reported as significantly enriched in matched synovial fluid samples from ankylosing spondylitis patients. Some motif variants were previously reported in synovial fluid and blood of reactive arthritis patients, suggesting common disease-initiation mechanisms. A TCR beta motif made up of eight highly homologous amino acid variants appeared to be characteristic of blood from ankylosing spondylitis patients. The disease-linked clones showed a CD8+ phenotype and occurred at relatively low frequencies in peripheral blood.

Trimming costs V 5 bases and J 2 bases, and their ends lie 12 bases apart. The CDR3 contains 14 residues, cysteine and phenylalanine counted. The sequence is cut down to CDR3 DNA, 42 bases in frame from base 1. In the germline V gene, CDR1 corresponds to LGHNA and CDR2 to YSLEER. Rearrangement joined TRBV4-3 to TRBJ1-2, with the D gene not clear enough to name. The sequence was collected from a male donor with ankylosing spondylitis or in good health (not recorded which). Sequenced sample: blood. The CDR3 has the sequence CASSVDRLNYGYTF. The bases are TGCGCCAGCAGCGTGGACCGATTGAACTATGGCTACACCTTC.